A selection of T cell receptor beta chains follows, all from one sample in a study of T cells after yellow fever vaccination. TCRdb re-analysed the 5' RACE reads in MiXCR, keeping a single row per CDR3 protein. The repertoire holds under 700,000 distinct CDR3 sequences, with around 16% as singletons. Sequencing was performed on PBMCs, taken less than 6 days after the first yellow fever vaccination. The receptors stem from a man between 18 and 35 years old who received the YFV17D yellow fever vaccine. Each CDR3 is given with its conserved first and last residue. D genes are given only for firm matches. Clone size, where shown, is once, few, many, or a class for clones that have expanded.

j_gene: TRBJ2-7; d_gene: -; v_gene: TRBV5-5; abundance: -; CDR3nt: TGTGCCAGCAGCCCATTTGGGACCTACGAGCAGTACTTC; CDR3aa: CASSPFGTYEQYF
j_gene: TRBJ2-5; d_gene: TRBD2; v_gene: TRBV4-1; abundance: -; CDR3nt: TGCGCCAGCAGCCAAGCGGAGCGGGGCAACCAAGAGACCCAGTACTTC; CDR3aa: CASSQAERGNQETQYF
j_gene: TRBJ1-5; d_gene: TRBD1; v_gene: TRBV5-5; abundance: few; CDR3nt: TGTGCCAGCAGCTTGGATGGGACAGGGCAAGCTCGGCCCCAGCATTTT; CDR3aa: CASSLDGTGQARPQHF
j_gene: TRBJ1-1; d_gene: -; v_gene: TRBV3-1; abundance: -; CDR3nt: TGTGCCAGCAGCTCCCGAGCCTCAGGCGGGGACACTGAAGCTTTCTTT; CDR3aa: CASSSRASGGDTEAFF
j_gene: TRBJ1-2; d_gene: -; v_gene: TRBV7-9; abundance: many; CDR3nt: TGTGCCAGCAGCTTTGGAGGGGATGGCTACACCTTC; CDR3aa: CASSFGGDGYTF
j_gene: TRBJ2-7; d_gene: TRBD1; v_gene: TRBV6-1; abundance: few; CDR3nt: TGTGCCAGCAGTAGCGCACGACAGGGTTGGAGTCGGTACGAGCAGTACTTC; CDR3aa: CASSSARQGWSRYEQYF
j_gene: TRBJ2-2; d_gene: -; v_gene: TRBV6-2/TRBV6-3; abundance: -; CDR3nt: TGTGCCAGCAGTTACCTCATCAGCGCCGGGGAGCTGTTTTTT; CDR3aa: CASSYLISAGELFF
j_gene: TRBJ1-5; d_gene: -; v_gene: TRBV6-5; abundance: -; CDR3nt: TGTGCCAGCAGTTACTCCAGTCCCTCTAGTAATCAGCCCCAGCATTTT; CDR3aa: CASSYSSPSSNQPQHF
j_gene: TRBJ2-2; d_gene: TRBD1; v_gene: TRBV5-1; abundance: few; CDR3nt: TGCGCCAGCAGCAGAGGGACAGACCCCCGGAGCTTTAACACCGGGGAGCTGTTTTTT; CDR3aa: CASSRGTDPRSFNTGELFF
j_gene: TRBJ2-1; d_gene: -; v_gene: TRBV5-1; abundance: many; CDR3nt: TGCGCCAGCAGCTTGCAAGGGAGCAATGAGCAGTTCTTC; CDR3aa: CASSLQGSNEQFF
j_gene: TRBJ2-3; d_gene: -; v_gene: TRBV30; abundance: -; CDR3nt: TGTGCCTGGAGTTACACAGATACGCAGTATTTT; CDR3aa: CAWSYTDTQYF
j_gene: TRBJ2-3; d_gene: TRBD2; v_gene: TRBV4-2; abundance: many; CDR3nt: TGTGCCAGCAGCCATGGAAGGGGGGGAGCGGGGGCAGATACGCAGTATTTT; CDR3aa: CASSHGRGGAGADTQYF
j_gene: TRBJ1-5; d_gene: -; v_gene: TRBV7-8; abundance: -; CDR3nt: TGTGCCAGCAGCTTCGTGCCCAAGGGCAGGGCCAATCAGCCCCAGCATTTT; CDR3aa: CASSFVPKGRANQPQHF
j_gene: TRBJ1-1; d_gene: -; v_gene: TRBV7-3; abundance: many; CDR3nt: TGTGCCAGCAGCTTACAACCGAACACTGAAGCTTTCTTT; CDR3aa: CASSLQPNTEAFF
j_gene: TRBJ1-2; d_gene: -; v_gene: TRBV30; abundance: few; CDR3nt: TGTGCCTGGAGTCACCCGGGGTGGGGCTACACCTTC; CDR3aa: CAWSHPGWGYTF